This is a list of T cell receptor beta chains from one sample in a study of T-cell reconstitution after alpha-beta-depleted transplantation in children. MiXCR, applied by TCRdb to the PCR reads, yields one record per CDR3 protein. The sample shows a few hundred thousand distinct CDR3 sequences, 11% of them seen only once. Sequencing was performed on PBMCs, taken before TCRalphabeta/CD19-depleted stem cell transplant. These receptors were obtained from a child under two years old with acute myeloid leukemia, due to receive a stem cell transplant. CDR3s include the opening cysteine and the closing phenylalanine or tryptophan. Each record gives: V gene, CDR3 length, J gene, CDR3 protein.

>TRBV7-2|13|TRBJ2-3
CASSLKPRDTQYF
>TRBV21-1|18|TRBJ1-4
CASIRHRIRTDEDEKLFF
>TRBV27|15|TRBJ2-7
CASSSTGLGSYEQYF
>TRBV24-1|13|TRBJ1-5
CATSVAGHQPQHF
>TRBV12-3/TRBV12-4|16|TRBJ2-1
CASSLGLTRIYNEQFF
>TRBV12-3/TRBV12-4|15|TRBJ2-7
CASSLAATTRGEQYF
>TRBV6-5|11|TRBJ2-7
CAGQGVYEQYF
>TRBV20-1|15|TRBJ2-2
CSASREWLQTGELFF
>TRBV7-8|15|TRBJ1-5
CASSLSRPVDQPQHF
>TRBV2|13|TRBJ1-1
CASRLDIYTEAFF
>TRBV3-1|16|TRBJ2-7
CASSQVLTIAPYEQYF
>TRBV7-2|15|TRBJ1-1
CASSLSRGGSTEAFF
>TRBV28|12|TRBJ2-3
CASSFRPDTQYF
>TRBV28|17|TRBJ2-3
CASSNLHMAGSTDTQYF
>TRBV25-1|15|TRBJ2-1
CASSPTSGRLNEQFF
>TRBV7-9|13|TRBJ1-5
CASSLAKDQPQHF
>TRBV5-1|15|TRBJ1-5
CASRPPGGWDQPQHF
>TRBV7-6|18|TRBJ2-1
CASSSQLAGPGGYNEQFF
>TRBV5-1|14|TRBJ2-7
CASSLDGDSYEQYF
>TRBV18|14|TRBJ2-1
CASSPPDSANKAFF
>TRBV24-1|13|TRBJ1-1
CATQAQGRLEAFF
>TRBV24-1|18|TRBJ2-3
CATSDLRTAGGLTDTQYF
>TRBV7-2|15|TRBJ2-1
CASVFGASVYNEQFF
>TRBV4-1|15|TRBJ2-2
CASSQALANTGELFF
>TRBV7-9|14|TRBJ2-1
CASSFQDRYNEQFF
>TRBV11-2|14|TRBJ2-1
CASSLITRHNEQFF
>TRBV7-2|15|TRBJ2-2
CASSMTSGRNGELFF
>TRBV15|14|TRBJ1-2
CATSIRGALYGYTF
>TRBV7-2|13|TRBJ2-7
CASSPVLSYEQYF
>TRBV5-1|14|TRBJ2-3
CASRAGGQGDTQYF
>TRBV5-1|17|TRBJ1-3
CASSLNPTGNLGNTIYF
>TRBV3-1|17|TRBJ2-1
CASSQEVCGGLGDEQFF
>TRBV7-9|14|TRBJ2-7
CASRSSIGADEQYF
>TRBV6-1|15|TRBJ1-5
CASSEKTGLGQPQHF
>TRBV20-1|13|TRBJ2-5
CSAERGGFKTQYF
>TRBV12-3/TRBV12-4|14|TRBJ1-1
CASSFDRGNTEAFF
>TRBV7-2|13|TRBJ1-5
CASSKFTGQPQHF
>TRBV7-2|18|TRBJ2-3
CASSFPGGGLAGVDTQYF
>TRBV10-2|14|TRBJ2-7
CASSVGWRSYEQYF
>TRBV5-1|12|TRBJ2-3
CASKAGEDTQYF
>TRBV5-1|15|TRBJ2-3
CASSSGLAGGDTQYF
>TRBV7-9|14|TRBJ1-2
CASSLETGNYGYTF
>TRBV18|14|TRBJ2-7
CASSPVQVGYEQYF
>TRBV5-4|14|TRBJ2-7
CASSSDLLGREQYF